The rows below give T cell receptor beta chains drawn from one sample of a study of blood T cells in healthy people across ages. TCRdb reanalysed the 5' RACE reads using MiXCR and keeps one entry per CDR3 protein. The sample records about 1 million distinct CDR3 sequences, roughly 45% being singletons. The sequenced material came from blood. The receptors come from an older woman in good health. CDR3s include the opening cysteine and the closing phenylalanine or tryptophan. D genes are given only for firm matches. Size is stated for part of the rows, as once, few or many counts, or as a class when the clone is expanded.

J gene,clone size,V gene,D gene,CDR3 protein,CDR3 DNA
TRBJ2-3,few,TRBV5-1,-,CASRPRESPTDTQYF,TGCGCCAGCCGGCCCAGGGAGAGCCCCACAGATACGCAGTATTTT
TRBJ2-3,few,TRBV15,-,CATSRDPGYTDTQYF,TGTGCCACCAGCAGAGATCCAGGATACACAGATACGCAGTATTTT
TRBJ2-3,-,TRBV29-1,TRBD1,CSVDGDRVDDTQYF,TGCAGCGTTGATGGGGACAGGGTGGATGATACGCAGTATTTT
TRBJ2-1,-,TRBV5-1,TRBD2,CASSLVTSRNNEQFF,TGCGCCAGCAGCTTGGTGACTAGCAGAAACAATGAGCAGTTCTTC
TRBJ1-2,few,TRBV6-1,-,CASSEGSGRSGYGYTF,TGTGCCAGCAGTGAAGGGTCCGGTCGTAGTGGCTATGGCTACACCTTC
TRBJ1-1,-,TRBV6-5,-,CASSYSVGLRGVGDTEAFF,TGTGCCAGCAGTTACTCGGTAGGGCTCCGGGGGGTCGGCGACACTGAAGCTTTCTTT
TRBJ2-3,-,TRBV11-2,TRBD2,CASSLDLSGRARTDTQYF,TGTGCCAGCAGCTTAGATCTTAGCGGGAGGGCCCGCACAGATACGCAGTATTTT
TRBJ1-6,-,TRBV9,-,CASSVGAYNSPLHF,TGTGCCAGCAGCGTAGGGGCTTATAATTCACCCCTCCACTTT
TRBJ2-7,-,TRBV29-1,TRBD1,CNAQWGQGYEQYF,TGCAACGCTCAATGGGGACAGGGCTACGAGCAGTACTTC
TRBJ1-1,-,TRBV5-1,-,CASSPGGMNTEAFF,TGTGCCAGCTCACCGGGTGGGATGAACACTGAAGCTTTCTTT
TRBJ2-4,few,TRBV7-2,TRBD1,CASSSGTVNIQYF,TGTGCCAGCAGCTCCGGGACAGTAAACATTCAGTACTTC
TRBJ2-2,-,TRBV2,-,CAKGSQRTNTGELFF,TGTGCCAAAGGCTCCCAGCGAACGAACACCGGGGAGCTGTTTTTT
TRBJ1-1,few,TRBV11-2,-,CASSLGGGGASNTEAFF,TGTGCCAGCAGCTTAGGCGGCGGGGGGGCGTCGAACACTGAAGCTTTCTTT
TRBJ2-7,few,TRBV10-3,TRBD2,CAISDSGSVAGQYEQYF,TGTGCCATCAGTGATTCGGGCAGTGTAGCGGGACAATACGAGCAGTACTTC
TRBJ1-6,few,TRBV5-1,-,CASSTNLDSPLHF,TGCGCCAGCAGCACTAATTTGGACTCACCCCTCCACTTT
TRBJ1-1,-,TRBV10-3,-,CAISEAAGGAEAFF,TGTGCCATCAGTGAGGCTGCCGGGGGCGCTGAAGCTTTCTTT
TRBJ2-4,once,TRBV20-1,-,CSARSDGTDIQYF,TGCAGTGCTAGATCCGACGGGACGGACATTCAGTACTTC
TRBJ2-1,few,TRBV25-1,-,CASSADSDWYNEQFF,TGTGCCAGCAGTGCAGACAGTGATTGGTACAATGAGCAGTTCTTC
TRBJ1-4,-,TRBV25-1,TRBD1,CASSEPGQGKFLYEKLFF,TGTGCCAGCAGTGAACCGGGACAGGGGAAGTTCCTTTATGAAAAACTGTTTTTT
TRBJ1-1,-,TRBV6-6,TRBD1,CASSYPQGAEAFF,TGTGCCAGCAGTTACCCACAGGGGGCTGAAGCTTTCTTT
TRBJ2-3,-,TRBV10-2,TRBD2,CASSVSGGGDTQYF,TGCGCCAGCAGTGTGAGCGGGGGGGGAGATACGCAGTATTTT
TRBJ1-1,-,TRBV11-2,TRBD1,CASSQQGREEAFF,TGTGCCAGCAGCCAACAGGGGAGGGAAGAAGCTTTCTTT